Below are 22 T cell receptor beta chains sequenced from a single sample in a study of T cell responses to AZD1222 COVID-19 vaccine. Assay used: immunoSEQ multiplex PCR; TCRdb lists only in-frame clones, some missing. In the table there are roughly 70,000 clones, 80% to 90% of which are singletons. The material sequenced was peripheral blood, taken 28 days after the second AZD1222 dose. Every receptor here comes from an adult who received the AZD1222 COVID-19 vaccine.

The chain employs TRBV27 and TRBJ2-3, with 9 nucleotides matching TRBD2. Germline CDR1 reads MNHEY; CDR2 reads SMNVEV (reference sequence). The J segment lost 1 base and the V segment lost 6 bases, leaving 8 bases of the junction unmatched. CDR3 length equals 16 residues. DNA of the CDR3: TGTGCCAGCAGATTGGGACTAGCCCTCCGCACAGATACGCAGTATTTT. Protein: CASRLGLALRTDTQYF.

J is TRBJ2-7 and V is TRBV18; 8 bases match TRBD1. V trimming: 3 bases; J trimming: 6 bases; junction bases outside the gene matches: 4. The germline CDR1 and CDR2 sequences are KGHSH and LQKENI. CDR3 length equals 13 residues. This CDR3 is CASSPRQGSEQYV. The CDR3, as DNA: TGTGCCAGCTCACCTCGACAGGGGTCCGAGCAGTACGTC.

This clone occurred a few times. The genes are TRBV11-2 and TRBJ2-2, with D perhaps matching TRBD2 (7 bases). The CDR3 spans 16 residues. V was shortened by 5 bases and J by 7 bases, with 20 bases between the two germline ends. Germline V gives CDR1 SGHAT, CDR2 FQNNGV. The CDR3 reads CASSPRLAGAGGELFF. The CDR3 nucleotides are TGTGCCAGCAGCCCGAGACTTGCGGGGGCCGGCGGGGAGCTGTTTTTT.

CDR3 coding DNA: TGCGCCAGCAGCCCACAGGGAAATGAGCAGTTCTTC. Protein sequence: CASSPQGNEQFF. This rearrangement joins TRBV5-1 to TRBJ2-1; maybe TRBD1 (6 bases). The germline gives CDR1 SGHRS, CDR2 YFSETQ. Trimming stripped 4 bases from V and 7 bases from J, with 9 bases between. The CDR3 length is 12 residues.

This chain connects TRBV7-2 to TRBJ1-1, with D maybe TRBD1 (6 bases). CDR1 is SGHTA and CDR2 is FQGNSA in the germline V gene. V dropped 5 bases and J dropped 13 bases, with 17 bases sitting between them. The CDR3 has 12 amino acids. This chain's CDR3 is CASSPRGGLGFF. Here the CDR3 DNA reads TGTGCCAGCAGCCCCAGAGGGGGTTTGGGTTTCTTT.

This chain links TRBV5-1 with TRBJ1-4; 7 positions match TRBD1. The CDR3 spans 13 residues. V lost 4 bases and J lost 4; bases outside the gene matches: 1. CDR1 SGHRS and CDR2 YFSETQ come from the germline V gene. Here the CDR3 reads CASSQGVNEKLFF. The CDR3 region has the DNA TGCGCCAGCAGCCAGGGGGTTAATGAAAAACTGTTTTTT. The full variable domain, completed using reference TRBV5-1 and TRBJ1-4, is KAGVTQTPRYLIKTRGQQVTLSCSPISGHRSVSWYQQTPGQGLQFLFEYFSETQRNKGNFPGRFSGRQFSNSRSEMNVSTLELGDSALYLCASSQGVNEKLFFGSGTQLSVL.

This chain uses TRBV6-5 with TRBJ2-1, with 13 bases lining up with TRBD2. Germline assignment: CDR1 MNHEY and CDR2 SVGAGI. This CDR3 comprises 14 residues. Germline trimming cut 11 bases from V and 4 bases from J; bases unmatched to any gene: 5. In DNA form, the CDR3 reads TGTGCCGGACGACTAGCGGGGGGATACAATGAGCAGTTCTTC. Its protein is CAGRLAGGYNEQFF.

The chain carries TRBV18 and TRBJ2-7; D may be TRBD1 or TRBD2 (5 bases each). Germline lookup yields CDR1 KGHSH and CDR2 LQKENI. Trimming took 2 bases from V and 6 from J, leaving 14 bases between them. The length of the CDR3 is 14 residues. The CDR3 sequence: CASSPGGRPLEQYV. The CDR3 DNA reads as TGTGCCAGCTCACCAGGGGGACGGCCTCTCGAGCAGTACGTC.

The chain couples TRBV20-1 to TRBJ2-5; D is unresolved. The CDR3 extends over 10 amino acids. CDR1 is DFQATT, CDR2 SNEGSKA, per germline (reference sequence). The V and J ends lost 3 bases and 5 bases respectively, with 4 bases between them. The CDR3 reads CSASLETQYF. CDR3 coding DNA: TGCAGTGCTAGTCTCGAGACCCAGTACTTC.

The J gene is TRBJ2-6, the V gene TRBV10-1; the D call may be TRBD1 or TRBD2 (5 bases each). The CDR3 loop spans 18 amino acids. V dropped 6 bases and J dropped 0 bases, with 18 bases sitting between them. Germline-derived CDR1 and CDR2 are WNHNN and SYGVQD (reference sequence). The CDR3 nucleotides read TGCGCCAGCAGACACTGGGCCGCAGGGACCTCTGGGGCCAACGTCCTGACTTTC. This gives the protein CASRHWAAGTSGANVLTF.

This chain connects TRBV24-1 to TRBJ2-3; no firm D call. Trimming took 4 bases from V and 2 from J, leaving 15 bases between them. This CDR3 has 16 amino acids. From germline, CDR1 is KGHDR and CDR2 SFDVKD. The CDR3 loop reads CATSDPTAQDTDTQYF. The CDR3 region has the DNA TGTGCCACCAGTGACCCAACAGCGCAGGACACAGATACGCAGTATTTT.

The J gene is TRBJ1-4, the V gene TRBV5-5, with TRBD1 matching over 8 bases. Trimming took 5 bases from V and 8 from J; bases not matched to a gene: 8. Germline V lookup: CDR1 SGHKS, CDR2 YYEKEE (reference sequence). The length of the CDR3 is 14 residues. The CDR3 DNA follows: TGTGCCAGCAGATGGACAGGGCAGCGGGAAAAACTGTTTTTT. Translating it yields CASRWTGQREKLFF. The full variable domain, its missing parts supplied by reference TRBV5-5 and TRBJ1-4, is DAGVTQSPTHLIKTRGQQVTLRCSPISGHKSVSWYQQVLGQGPQFIFQYYEKEERGRGNFPDRFSARQFPNYSSELNVNALLLGDSALYLCASRWTGQREKLFFGSGTQLSVL.

The gene calls are TRBV20-1 and TRBJ2-7, with 7 bases matching TRBD2. Germline CDR1 and CDR2: DFQATT and SNEGSKA (reference sequence). The CDR3 length is 11 residues. The junction had 3 bases not matched to a gene; V was cut back by 5 bases and J by 5 bases. CDR3 region: CSAVGRDEQYF. CDR3 bases: TGCAGTGCTGTAGGGAGGGACGAGCAGTACTTC.

The V call is TRBV3-1 (or the pseudogene TRBV3-2), the J call TRBJ1-1; no reliable D call. The ends were cut back, 4 bases at V and 8 bases at J, with 14 bases in the middle. The length of the CDR3 is 13 residues. The V gene's germline CDR1 is LGHDT and CDR2 YNNKEL (reference sequence). CDR3 sequence reads: CASSLGRVKEAFF. In DNA, the CDR3 is TGTGCCAGCAGCCTCGGGAGGGTCAAGGAAGCTTTCTTT.

The chain carries TRBV10-3 and TRBJ1-5; D might be TRBD1 (5 bases). Germline V gene sequence: CDR1 ENHRY, CDR2 SYGVKD. The ends were cut back, 4 bases at V and 3 bases at J, with 13 bases in the middle. The CDR3 spans 15 residues. Here the CDR3 reads CAISGGLGFNQPQHF. CDR3 bases: TGTGCCATCAGTGGGGGACTGGGATTCAATCAGCCCCAGCATTTT.

The CDR3 is CSATRRATGELFF. In DNA form, the CDR3 reads TGCAGCGCCACCCGCAGGGCCACCGGGGAGCTGTTTTTT. The rearrangement joins TRBV29-1 to TRBJ2-2; TRBD1 is a possible D gene (5 bases). In germline, CDR1 is SQVTM, CDR2 ANQGSEA. The CDR3 is made up of 13 amino acids. Trimming stripped 7 bases from V and 4 bases from J, with 13 bases between.

The rearrangement links TRBV19 to TRBJ2-7; 7 bases line up with TRBD2. The trim removed 3 bases at V and 2 bases at J, leaving 1 base unmatched. Germline V gene lookup returns CDR1 LNHDA and CDR2 SQIVND (reference sequence). This CDR3 comprises 13 residues. In DNA form, the CDR3 reads TGTGCCAGTAGTATGGGGAGGGCCTACGAGCAGTACTTC. This sequence encodes CASSMGRAYEQYF. Based on the CDR3 plus reference TRBV19 and TRBJ2-7, the full variable domain is DGGITQSPKYLFRKEGQNVTLSCEQNLNHDAMYWYRQDPGQGLRLIYYSQIVNDFQKGDIAEGYSVSREKKESFPLTVTSAQKNPTAFYLCASSMGRAYEQYFGPGTRLTVT.

V is TRBV9 and J is TRBJ2-7, with TRBD2 identical over 10 bases. CDR3 length: 16 residues. The germline V gene has CDR1 SGDLS and CDR2 YYNGEE. Trimming at V came to 4 bases and at J to 3 bases, leaving 10 bases not matched to a gene. The CDR3 protein is CASSLGTSAALYEQYF. In DNA, the CDR3 is TGTGCCAGCAGCCTCGGGACTAGCGCGGCCCTCTACGAGCAGTACTTC. Supplemented by reference TRBV9 and TRBJ2-7, the full variable domain reads DSGVTQTPKHLITATGQRVTLRCSPRSGDLSVYWYQQSLDQGLQFLIQYYNGEERAKGNILERFSAQQFPDLHSELNLSSLELGDSALYFCASSLGTSAALYEQYFGPGTRLTVT.

The genes are TRBV5-5 and TRBJ2-3; perhaps TRBD2 as D (6 bases). The CDR3 sequence is 15 residues long. CDR1 and CDR2 from the germline V gene are SGHKS and YYEKEE (reference sequence). Trimming shortened V by 3 bases and J by 2 bases, and 13 bases separated the two germline ends. This CDR3 reads CASSWGTLLTDTQYF. The CDR3 DNA is TGTGCCAGCAGCTGGGGGACTCTACTCACAGATACGCAGTATTTT. Filled out from reference TRBV5-5 and TRBJ2-3, the complete variable domain reads DAGVTQSPTHLIKTRGQQVTLRCSPISGHKSVSWYQQVLGQGPQFIFQYYEKEERGRGNFPDRFSARQFPNYSSELNVNALLLGDSALYLCASSWGTLLTDTQYFGPGTRLTVL.

The chain recombines TRBV7-9 with TRBJ2-7; D is unclear. In germline, CDR1 is SEHNR, CDR2 FQNEAQ (reference sequence). This CDR3 is built from 15 residues. V lost 1 base to trimming and J lost 6 bases, with 16 bases between them. The CDR3 spells CASSLGAITLLEQYF. For the CDR3, the DNA is TGTGCCAGCAGCTTAGGTGCCATAACCCTGCTCGAGCAGTACTTC.

The chain combines TRBV9 with TRBJ1-1; D gene ambiguous. V lost 1 base to trimming and J lost 3 bases, with 10 bases between them. The CDR3 totals 14 residues. Per the germline V gene, CDR1 is SGDLS and CDR2 is YYNGEE. The DNA for the CDR3 is TGTGCCAGCAGCGTAAGGCAGGAGTACACTGAAGCTTTCTTT. Protein product: CASSVRQEYTEAFF.

The chain couples TRBV29-1 to TRBJ2-1; either TRBD1 or TRBD2 may fit D (5 bases each). The CDR3 runs 11 residues. Trimming cost V 6 bases and J 6 bases, with 9 bases left between them. Germline loops: CDR1 SQVTM, CDR2 ANQGSEA. The CDR3 spells CSVYGGNEQFF. Here the CDR3 DNA reads TGCAGCGTCTATGGGGGCAATGAGCAGTTCTTC.